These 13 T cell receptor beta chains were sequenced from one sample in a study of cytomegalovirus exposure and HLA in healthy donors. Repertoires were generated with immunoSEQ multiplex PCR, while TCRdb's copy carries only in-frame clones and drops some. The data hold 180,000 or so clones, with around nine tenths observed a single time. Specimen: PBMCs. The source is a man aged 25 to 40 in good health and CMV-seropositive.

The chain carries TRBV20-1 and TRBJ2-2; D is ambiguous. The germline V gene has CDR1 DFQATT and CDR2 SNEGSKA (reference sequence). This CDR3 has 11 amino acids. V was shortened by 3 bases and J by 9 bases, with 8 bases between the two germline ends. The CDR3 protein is CSASKGRELFF. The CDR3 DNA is TGCAGTGCTAGCAAGGGAAGGGAGCTGTTTTTT.

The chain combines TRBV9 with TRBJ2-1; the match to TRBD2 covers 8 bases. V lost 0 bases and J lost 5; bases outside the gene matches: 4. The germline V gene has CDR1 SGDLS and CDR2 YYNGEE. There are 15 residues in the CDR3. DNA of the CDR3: TGTGCCAGCAGCGTAGCCGGACTAGCCCACAATGAGCAGTTCTTC. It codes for CASSVAGLAHNEQFF.

CDR3 residues: CASSTDTPDTDTQYF. The DNA for the CDR3 is TGTGCCAGCAGCACTGACACCCCCGACACAGATACGCAGTATTTT. The chain recombines TRBV11-2 with TRBJ2-3; D not resolved. Germline V gene data show CDR1 as SGHAT and CDR2 as FQNNGV. The V gene lost 5 bases and the J gene lost 2 bases, with 14 bases spanning the gap. This CDR3 comprises 15 residues.

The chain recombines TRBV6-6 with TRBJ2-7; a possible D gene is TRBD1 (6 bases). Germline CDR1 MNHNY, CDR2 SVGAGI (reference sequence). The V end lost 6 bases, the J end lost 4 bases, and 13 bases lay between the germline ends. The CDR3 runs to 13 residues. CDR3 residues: CASSPQTGYEQYF. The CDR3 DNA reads TGTGCCAGCAGCCCGCAAACAGGGTACGAGCAGTACTTC.

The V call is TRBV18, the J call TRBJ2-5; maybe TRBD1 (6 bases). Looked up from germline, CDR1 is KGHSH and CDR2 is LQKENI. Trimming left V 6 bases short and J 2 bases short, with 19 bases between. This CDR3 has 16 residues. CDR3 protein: CASSERPGQGQETQYF. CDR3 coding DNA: TGTGCCAGCTCCGAACGACCGGGACAAGGGCAAGAGACCCAGTACTTC.

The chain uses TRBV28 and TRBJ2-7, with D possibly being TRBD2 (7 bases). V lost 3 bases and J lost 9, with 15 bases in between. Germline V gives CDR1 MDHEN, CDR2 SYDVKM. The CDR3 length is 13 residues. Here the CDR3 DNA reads TGTGCCAGCAGTTTTATCGGGGGGCTTGGGCAGTACTTC. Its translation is CASSFIGGLGQYF.

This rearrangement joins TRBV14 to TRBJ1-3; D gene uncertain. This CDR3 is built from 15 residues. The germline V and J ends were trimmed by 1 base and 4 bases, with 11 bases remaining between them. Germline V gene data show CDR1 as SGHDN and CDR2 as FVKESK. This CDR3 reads CASSQAFWSGNTIYF. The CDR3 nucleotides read TGTGCCAGCAGCCAAGCTTTCTGGTCCGGAAACACCATATATTTT.

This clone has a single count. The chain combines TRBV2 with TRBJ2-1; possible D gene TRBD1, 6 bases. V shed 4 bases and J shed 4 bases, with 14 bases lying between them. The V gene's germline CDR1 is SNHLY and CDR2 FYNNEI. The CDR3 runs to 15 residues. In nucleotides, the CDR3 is TGTGCCAGCAGTGGCAGCCGGGACACATACAATGAGCAGTTCTTC. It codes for CASSGSRDTYNEQFF.

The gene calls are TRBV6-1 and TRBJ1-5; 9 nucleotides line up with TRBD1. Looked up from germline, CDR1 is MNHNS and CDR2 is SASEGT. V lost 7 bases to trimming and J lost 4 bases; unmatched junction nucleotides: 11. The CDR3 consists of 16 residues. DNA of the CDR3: TGTGCCAGCAATGACGGACGGACAGGGGTGAATCAGCCCCAGCATTTT. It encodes CASNDGRTGVNQPQHF.

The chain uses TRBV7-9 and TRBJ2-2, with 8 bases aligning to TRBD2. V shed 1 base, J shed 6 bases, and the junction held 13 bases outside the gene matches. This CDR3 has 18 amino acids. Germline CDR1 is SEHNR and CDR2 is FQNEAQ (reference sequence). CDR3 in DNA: TGTGCCAGCAGCTTAGTAATCTCGGCGGGAGGCCTCGCCGGGGAGCTGTTTTTT. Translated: CASSLVISAGGLAGELFF.

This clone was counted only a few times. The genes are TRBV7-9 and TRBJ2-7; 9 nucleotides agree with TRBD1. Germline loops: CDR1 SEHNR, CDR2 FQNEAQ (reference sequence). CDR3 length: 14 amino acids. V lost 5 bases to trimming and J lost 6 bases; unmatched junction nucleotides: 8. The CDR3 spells CASSRGTGSGEQYF. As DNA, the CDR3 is TGTGCCAGCAGCCGCGGGACAGGGTCGGGCGAGCAGTACTTC.

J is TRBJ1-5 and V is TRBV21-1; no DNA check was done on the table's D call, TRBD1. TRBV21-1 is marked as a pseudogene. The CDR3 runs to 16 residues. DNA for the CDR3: TGTGCCAGCAGCACATCGCAGGGGCCTAGCAATCAGCCCCAGCATTTT. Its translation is CASSTSQGPSNQPQHF.

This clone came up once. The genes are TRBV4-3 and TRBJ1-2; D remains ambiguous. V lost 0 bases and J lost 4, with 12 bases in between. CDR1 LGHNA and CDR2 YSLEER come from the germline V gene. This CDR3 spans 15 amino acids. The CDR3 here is CASSQDSVSGYGYTF. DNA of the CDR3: TGCGCCAGCAGCCAAGATTCCGTTAGCGGCTATGGCTACACCTTC.